This T cell receptor (beta chain) was sequenced in a study of PD-1 blockade in mismatch repair-deficient tumors. For the study at large: Patients had about eleven mismatch repair-deficient cancer types and were previously treated and progressing.

Study-wide findings and caveats: Tumor-resident clones, often undetectable pretreatment in blood, expanded then contracted after pembrolizumab.

TCRdb's copy holds only in-frame clones and misses some; the assay was immunoSEQ multiplex PCR. The sample records approximately 79,000 clones, roughly 80% being singletons. Mismatch repair deficiency was confirmed in all patients, by PCR or immunohistochemistry. CDR3 length: 15 residues. Trimming removed 4 bases from V and 2 bases from J; junction bases left unmatched: 9. CDR1 is SGHRS, CDR2 YFSETQ, per germline. A word on this clone: The antigen is unknown.

The input for sequencing was peripheral blood, taken 44 weeks after starting pembrolizumab. This TCR was recovered from an adult with mismatch repair-deficient cancer. The chain couples TRBV5-1 to TRBJ2-7; the match to TRBD1 covers 7 bases. The CDR3 DNA is TGCGCCAGCAGCCAGAGGACAGGATCCACCTACGAGCAGTACTTC. It specifies CASSQRTGSTYEQYF. Complete variable domain (other parts from reference TRBV5-1 and TRBJ2-7): KAGVTQTPRYLIKTRGQQVTLSCSPISGHRSVSWYQQTPGQGLQFLFEYFSETQRNKGNFPGRFSGRQFSNSRSEMNVSTLELGDSALYLCASSQRTGSTYEQYFGPGTRLTVT.